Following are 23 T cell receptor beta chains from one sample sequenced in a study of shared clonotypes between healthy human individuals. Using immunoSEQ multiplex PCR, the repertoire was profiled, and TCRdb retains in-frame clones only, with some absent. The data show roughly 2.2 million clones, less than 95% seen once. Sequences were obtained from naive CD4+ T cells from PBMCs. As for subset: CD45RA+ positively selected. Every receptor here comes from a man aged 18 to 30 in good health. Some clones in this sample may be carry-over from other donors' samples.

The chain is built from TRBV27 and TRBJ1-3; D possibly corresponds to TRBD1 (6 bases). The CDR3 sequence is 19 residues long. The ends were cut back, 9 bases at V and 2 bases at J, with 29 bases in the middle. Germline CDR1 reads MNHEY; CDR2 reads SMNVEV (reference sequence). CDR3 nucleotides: TGTGCCAGACTACCCCCATCGGGCATCTTGGAGGGGGCTGGAAACACCATATATTTT. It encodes CARLPPSGILEGAGNTIYF.

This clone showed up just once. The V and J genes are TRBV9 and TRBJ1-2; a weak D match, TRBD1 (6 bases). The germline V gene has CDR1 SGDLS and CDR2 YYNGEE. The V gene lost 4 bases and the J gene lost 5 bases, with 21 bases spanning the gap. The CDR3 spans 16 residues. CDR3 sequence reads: CASSTGYSSLGYGYTF. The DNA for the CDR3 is TGTGCCAGCAGCACAGGGTATAGTTCCCTTGGGTATGGCTACACCTTC.

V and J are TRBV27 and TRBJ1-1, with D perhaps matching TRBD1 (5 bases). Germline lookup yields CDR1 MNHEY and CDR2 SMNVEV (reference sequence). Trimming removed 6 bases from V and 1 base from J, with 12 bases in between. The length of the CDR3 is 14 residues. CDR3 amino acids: CASSPGRPNTEAFF. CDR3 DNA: TGTGCCAGCAGCCCAGGGCGGCCGAACACTGAAGCTTTCTTT.

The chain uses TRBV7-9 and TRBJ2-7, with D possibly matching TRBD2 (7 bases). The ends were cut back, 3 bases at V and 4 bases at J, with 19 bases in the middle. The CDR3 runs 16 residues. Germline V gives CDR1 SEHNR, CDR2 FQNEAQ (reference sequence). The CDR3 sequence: CASSFQRGGDPYEQYF. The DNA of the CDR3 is TGTGCCAGCAGCTTTCAAAGAGGGGGGGACCCTTACGAGCAGTACTTC. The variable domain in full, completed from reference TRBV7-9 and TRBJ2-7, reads DTGVSQNPRHKITKRGQNVTFRCDPISEHNRLYWYRQTLGQGPEFLTYFQNEAQLEKSRLLSDRFSAERPKGSFSTLEIQRTEQGDSAMYLCASSFQRGGDPYEQYFGPGTRLTVT.

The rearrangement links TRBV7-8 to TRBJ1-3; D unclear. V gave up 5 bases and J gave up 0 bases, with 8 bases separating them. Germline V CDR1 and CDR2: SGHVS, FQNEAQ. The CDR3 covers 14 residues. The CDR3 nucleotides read TGTGCCAGCAGCCCCCGGCTCTCTGGAAACACCATATATTTT. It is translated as CASSPRLSGNTIYF.

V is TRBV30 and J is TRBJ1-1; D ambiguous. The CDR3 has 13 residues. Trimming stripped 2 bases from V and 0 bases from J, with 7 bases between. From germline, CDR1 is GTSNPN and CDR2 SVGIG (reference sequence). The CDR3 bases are TGTGCCTGGAGTTTTCGGATGAACACTGAAGCTTTCTTT. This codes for CAWSFRMNTEAFF.

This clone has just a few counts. The CDR3 loop reads CASSLAGHMNTEAFF. DNA for the CDR3: TGTGCCAGCAGTTTAGCCGGACACATGAACACTGAAGCTTTCTTT. The rearrangement joins TRBV28 to TRBJ1-1; TRBD1 might be the D (5 bases). Per germline, CDR1 MDHEN and CDR2 SYDVKM. CDR3 length: 15 amino acids. With 2 bases removed from V and 0 bases from J, the gap between germline ends came to 10 bases.

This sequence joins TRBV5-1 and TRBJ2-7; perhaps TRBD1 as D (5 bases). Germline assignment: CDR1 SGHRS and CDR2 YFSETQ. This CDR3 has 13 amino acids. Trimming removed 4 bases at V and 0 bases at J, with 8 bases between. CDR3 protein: CASSTRASYEQYF. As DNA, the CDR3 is TGCGCCAGCAGCACCAGGGCCTCCTACGAGCAGTACTTC.

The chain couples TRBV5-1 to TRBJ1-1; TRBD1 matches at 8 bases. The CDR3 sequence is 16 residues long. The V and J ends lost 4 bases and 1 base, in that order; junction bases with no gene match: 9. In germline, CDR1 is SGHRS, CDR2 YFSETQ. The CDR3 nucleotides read TGCGCCAGCAGCCGTACCGGAGGACAGGGGAACACTGAAGCTTTCTTT. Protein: CASSRTGGQGNTEAFF.

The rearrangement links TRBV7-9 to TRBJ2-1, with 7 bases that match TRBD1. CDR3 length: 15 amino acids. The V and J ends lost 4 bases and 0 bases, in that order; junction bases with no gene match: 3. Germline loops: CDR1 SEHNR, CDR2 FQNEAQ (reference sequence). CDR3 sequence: CASSSRQGSYNEQFF. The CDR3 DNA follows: TGTGCCAGCAGCTCCCGACAGGGCTCCTACAATGAGCAGTTCTTC. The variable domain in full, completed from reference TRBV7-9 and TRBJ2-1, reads DTGVSQNPRHKITKRGQNVTFRCDPISEHNRLYWYRQTLGQGPEFLTYFQNEAQLEKSRLLSDRFSAERPKGSFSTLEIQRTEQGDSAMYLCASSSRQGSYNEQFFGPGTRLTVL.

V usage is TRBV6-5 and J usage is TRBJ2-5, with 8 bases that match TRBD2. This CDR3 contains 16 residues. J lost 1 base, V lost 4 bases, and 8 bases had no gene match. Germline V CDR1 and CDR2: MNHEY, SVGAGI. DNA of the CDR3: TGTGCCAGCAGTTGGGGCCTAGCGGGCCCCCAAGAGACCCAGTACTTC. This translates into CASSWGLAGPQETQYF.

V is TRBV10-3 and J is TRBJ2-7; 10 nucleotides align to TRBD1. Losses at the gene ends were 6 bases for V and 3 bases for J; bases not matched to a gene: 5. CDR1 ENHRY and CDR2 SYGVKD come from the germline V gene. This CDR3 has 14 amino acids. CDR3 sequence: CAIRGQGINYEQYF. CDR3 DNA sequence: TGTGCCATCAGGGGACAGGGGATTAACTACGAGCAGTACTTC.

The CDR3 is CAWSEQGPLFF. DNA for the CDR3: TGTGCCTGGAGTGAACAGGGACCACTGTTTTTT. The genes are TRBV30 and TRBJ1-4, with a possible D match to TRBD1 (6 bases). Germline CDR1 and CDR2: GTSNPN and SVGIG (reference sequence). This CDR3 region has 11 residues. Trimming took off 1 base at V and 13 bases at J, with 10 bases between the two ends.

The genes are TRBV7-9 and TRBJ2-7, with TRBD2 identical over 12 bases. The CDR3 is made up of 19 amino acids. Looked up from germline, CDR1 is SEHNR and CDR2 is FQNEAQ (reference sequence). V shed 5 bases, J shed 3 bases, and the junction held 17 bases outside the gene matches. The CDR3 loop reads CASSASQLRLAGEVYEQYF. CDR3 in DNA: TGTGCCAGCAGCGCTAGTCAGCTGAGACTAGCGGGAGAGGTCTACGAGCAGTACTTC. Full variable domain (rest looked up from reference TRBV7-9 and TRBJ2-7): DTGVSQNPRHKITKRGQNVTFRCDPISEHNRLYWYRQTLGQGPEFLTYFQNEAQLEKSRLLSDRFSAERPKGSFSTLEIQRTEQGDSAMYLCASSASQLRLAGEVYEQYFGPGTRLTVT.

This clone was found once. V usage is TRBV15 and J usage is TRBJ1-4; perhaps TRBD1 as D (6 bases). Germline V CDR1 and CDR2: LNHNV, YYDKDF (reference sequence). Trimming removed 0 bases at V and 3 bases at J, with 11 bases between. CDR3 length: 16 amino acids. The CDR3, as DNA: TGTGCCACCAGCAGAGATACCCGGGGGCCTAATGAAAAACTGTTTTTT. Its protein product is CATSRDTRGPNEKLFF.

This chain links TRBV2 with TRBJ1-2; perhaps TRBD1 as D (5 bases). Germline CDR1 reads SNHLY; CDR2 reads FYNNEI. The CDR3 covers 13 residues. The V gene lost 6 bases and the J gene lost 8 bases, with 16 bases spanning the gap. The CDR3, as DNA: TGTGCCAGCAGGGGGGACGGCGGGGCCGGCTACACCTTC. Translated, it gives CASRGDGGAGYTF.

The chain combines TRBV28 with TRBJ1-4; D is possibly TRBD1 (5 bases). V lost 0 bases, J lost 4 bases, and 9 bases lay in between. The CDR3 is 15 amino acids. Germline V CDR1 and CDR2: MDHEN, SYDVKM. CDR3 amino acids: CASSLWTARNEKLFF. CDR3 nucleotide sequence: TGTGCCAGCAGTTTATGGACAGCCCGTAATGAAAAACTGTTTTTT.

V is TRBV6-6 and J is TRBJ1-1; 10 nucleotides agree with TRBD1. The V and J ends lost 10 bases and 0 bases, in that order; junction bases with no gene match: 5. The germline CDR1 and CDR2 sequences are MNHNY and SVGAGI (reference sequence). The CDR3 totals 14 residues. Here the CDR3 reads CANGQGGMNTEAFF. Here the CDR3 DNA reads TGTGCCAACGGACAGGGGGGAATGAACACTGAAGCTTTCTTT.

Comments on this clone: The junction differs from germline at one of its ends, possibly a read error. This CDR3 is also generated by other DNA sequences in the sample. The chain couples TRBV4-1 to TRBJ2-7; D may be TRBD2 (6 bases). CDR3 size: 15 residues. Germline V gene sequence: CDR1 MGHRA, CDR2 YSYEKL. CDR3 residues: CASSQVGGKRNEQYF. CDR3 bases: TGCGCCAGCAGCCAAGTTGGGGGGAAAAGGAACGAGCAATACTTC.

DNA of the CDR3: TGTGCCAGCAGTTTCCAGGGTGACATCCCCACAGATACGCAGTATTTT. Its protein product is CASSFQGDIPTDTQYF. The V gene is TRBV28, the J gene TRBJ2-3; D might be TRBD1 (5 bases). Between the trimmed V and J ends, which lost 3 bases and 2 bases, there was a span of 15 bases. The CDR3 sequence is 16 residues long. Germline CDR1 is MDHEN and CDR2 is SYDVKM.

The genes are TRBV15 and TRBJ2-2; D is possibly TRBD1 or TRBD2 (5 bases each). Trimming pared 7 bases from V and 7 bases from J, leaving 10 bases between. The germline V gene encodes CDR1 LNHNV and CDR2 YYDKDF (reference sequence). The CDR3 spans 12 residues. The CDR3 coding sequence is TGTGCCACCATGGGACCTATCGGGGAGCTGTTTTTT. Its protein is CATMGPIGELFF.

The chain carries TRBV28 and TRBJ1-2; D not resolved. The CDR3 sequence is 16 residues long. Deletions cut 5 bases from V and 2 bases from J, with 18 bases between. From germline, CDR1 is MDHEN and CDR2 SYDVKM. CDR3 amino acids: CASSKTTGEPNYGYTF. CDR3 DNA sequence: TGTGCCAGCAGTAAAACAACCGGGGAACCCAACTATGGCTACACCTTC.

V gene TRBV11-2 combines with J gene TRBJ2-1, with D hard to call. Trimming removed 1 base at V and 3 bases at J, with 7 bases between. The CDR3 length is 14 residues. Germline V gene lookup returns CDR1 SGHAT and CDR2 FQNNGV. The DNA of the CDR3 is TGTGCCAGCAGCTTAGCTCTACGCTACAATGAGCAGTTCTTC. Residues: CASSLALRYNEQFF.